Each of the 14 T cell receptor beta chains below was sequenced from the same sample in a study of CD8 T cells in Susac syndrome. With random hexamers, reverse transcription was performed on about 0.45 to 1 ug of RNA. TCRdb reprocessed the immunoSEQ multiplex PCR reads via MiXCR and lists one record per CDR3 protein. Of hundreds of thousands of distinct CDR3 sequences listed, 80% to 90% are singletons. The sequencing sample was made of CD8+ T cells from PBMCs. These receptors originate from a human donor with multiple sclerosis.

This chain joins TRBV27 and TRBJ1-5; no definite D call. Germline loops: CDR1 MNHEY, CDR2 SMNVEV (reference sequence). The V and J ends lost 3 bases and 8 bases respectively, with 11 bases between them. This CDR3 is built from 13 residues. The CDR3 is CASSLSALKPQHF. The CDR3 DNA reads as TGTGCCAGCAGTTTGTCAGCCCTTAAGCCCCAGCATTTT.

V and J are TRBV7-9 and TRBJ2-1, with 10 bases aligning to TRBD2. CDR1 and CDR2 (germline): SEHNR, FQNEAQ (reference sequence). Trimming cost V 2 bases and J 8 bases; bases outside gene matches: 6. The CDR3 loop spans 15 amino acids. The CDR3 DNA reads TGTGCCAGCAGCTTACTAGCGGGAGAAATCTATGAGCAGTTCTTC. This encodes CASSLLAGEIYEQFF.

The chain couples TRBV18 to TRBJ2-7, with D perhaps assigned TRBD1 or TRBD2 (5 bases each). Germline V lookup: CDR1 KGHSH, CDR2 LQKENI. Trimming shortened V by 5 bases and J by 3 bases, and 14 bases separated the two germline ends. This CDR3 has 14 residues. This CDR3 is CASSSRDGDYEQYF. CDR3 nucleotides: TGTGCCAGCTCAAGCCGGGACGGGGACTACGAGCAGTACTTC.

The chain has TRBV12-3 or TRBV12-4 and TRBJ2-1; D may be TRBD1 (6 bases). Trimming removed 4 bases at V and 6 bases at J, with 16 bases between. The CDR3 consists of 15 residues. The CDR3 spells CASSSRGLRSNEQFF. The DNA of the CDR3 is TGTGCCAGCAGTTCCAGGGGTTTAAGGTCCAATGAGCAGTTCTTC.

The V and J genes are TRBV27 and TRBJ1-5; D call uncertain. CDR3 length equals 14 residues. Germline V gives CDR1 MNHEY, CDR2 SMNVEV (reference sequence). The V end lost 3 bases, the J end lost 2 bases, and 8 bases lay between the germline ends. This CDR3 reads CASSFIGGNQPQHF. The CDR3 DNA is TGTGCCAGCAGTTTTATCGGAGGCAATCAGCCCCAGCATTTT.

The rearrangement uses TRBV28 and TRBJ2-5, with 8 bases identical to TRBD1. The CDR3 runs to 14 residues. Germline V gene sequence: CDR1 MDHEN, CDR2 SYDVKM. With V trimmed by 5 bases and J by 4 bases, 6 bases remained unmatched. The CDR3 loop is CASSPTGGRETQYF. The CDR3 region has the DNA TGTGCCAGCAGTCCCACAGGGGGAAGAGAGACCCAGTACTTC.

The CDR3 DNA reads TGTGCCAGCAGTTCGGACCAGGGAAACACCATATATTTT. It codes for CASSSDQGNTIYF. The gene calls are TRBV27 and TRBJ1-3; D uncertain. The germline V gene has CDR1 MNHEY and CDR2 SMNVEV (reference sequence). The ends were cut back, 4 bases at V and 4 bases at J, with 8 bases in the middle. This CDR3 comprises 13 residues.

V is TRBV6-5 and J is TRBJ2-1; 8 nucleotides agree with TRBD2. The germline gives CDR1 MNHEY, CDR2 SVGAGI. The J segment lost 8 bases and the V segment lost 6 bases, leaving 6 bases of the junction unmatched. CDR3 length equals 13 residues. The CDR3 nucleotides are TGTGCCAGCAGACTAGCGGAGGGGGATGAGCAGTTCTTC. Protein: CASRLAEGDEQFF.

The chain uses TRBV4-1 and TRBJ2-5; no firm D call. V was clipped by 0 bases and J by 1 base, with 9 bases between them. CDR1 and CDR2 from the germline V gene are MGHRA and YSYEKL. CDR3 length: 15 residues. The CDR3 here is CASSQEGASQETQYF. In DNA, the CDR3 is TGCGCCAGCAGCCAAGAGGGCGCCAGCCAAGAGACCCAGTACTTC.

This clonotype was observed a single time. The gene calls are TRBV20-1 and TRBJ2-7; D possibly corresponds to TRBD2 (5 bases). Germline V lookup: CDR1 DFQATT, CDR2 SNEGSKA (reference sequence). Trimming removed 2 bases at V and 3 bases at J, with 8 bases between. This CDR3 contains 12 residues. The CDR3 here is CSARSRDYEQYF. CDR3 in DNA: TGCAGTGCTAGATCCCGGGACTACGAGCAGTACTTC.

V usage is TRBV9 and J usage is TRBJ2-5, with D possibly TRBD2 on 5 matching bases. The germline V gene has CDR1 SGDLS and CDR2 YYNGEE. Trimming pared 3 bases from V and 3 bases from J, leaving 15 bases between. The CDR3 spans 15 residues. CDR3 sequence (DNA): TGTGCCAGCAGCGCCGAAGACGGACTGGAAGAGACCCAGTACTTC. It encodes CASSAEDGLEETQYF. Complete variable domain (other parts from reference TRBV9 and TRBJ2-5): DSGVTQTPKHLITATGQRVTLRCSPRSGDLSVYWYQQSLDQGLQFLIQYYNGEERAKGNILERFSAQQFPDLHSELNLSSLELGDSALYFCASSAEDGLEETQYFGPGTRLLVL.

The V call is TRBV2, the J call TRBJ2-7; D may be TRBD2 (5 bases). Germline lookup yields CDR1 SNHLY and CDR2 FYNNEI. Between the trimmed V and J ends, which lost 5 bases and 3 bases, there was a span of 14 bases. This CDR3 comprises 14 residues. CDR3 protein: CASSSWEMGYEQYF. The DNA for the CDR3 is TGTGCCAGCAGTTCGTGGGAGATGGGCTACGAGCAGTACTTC.

The rearrangement links TRBV20-1 to TRBJ2-7; D may be TRBD2 (6 bases). Trimming pared 3 bases from V and 2 bases from J, leaving 14 bases between. The CDR3 sequence is 14 residues long. Germline values: CDR1 DFQATT, CDR2 SNEGSKA (reference sequence). CDR3 in DNA: TGCAGTGCTAGGTGGGGTGGGACTCCCTACGAGCAGTACTTC. Translation: CSARWGGTPYEQYF.

This clonotype has more than one count but fewer than ten. This chain connects TRBV5-1 to TRBJ2-7; D may be TRBD2 (5 bases). The CDR3 loop spans 14 amino acids. V lost 0 bases, J lost 0 bases, and 7 bases lay in between. Germline values: CDR1 SGHRS, CDR2 YFSETQ. The CDR3 DNA follows: TGCGCCAGCAGCTTGGCGGGATTCTCCTACGAGCAGTACTTC. Its translation: CASSLAGFSYEQYF.